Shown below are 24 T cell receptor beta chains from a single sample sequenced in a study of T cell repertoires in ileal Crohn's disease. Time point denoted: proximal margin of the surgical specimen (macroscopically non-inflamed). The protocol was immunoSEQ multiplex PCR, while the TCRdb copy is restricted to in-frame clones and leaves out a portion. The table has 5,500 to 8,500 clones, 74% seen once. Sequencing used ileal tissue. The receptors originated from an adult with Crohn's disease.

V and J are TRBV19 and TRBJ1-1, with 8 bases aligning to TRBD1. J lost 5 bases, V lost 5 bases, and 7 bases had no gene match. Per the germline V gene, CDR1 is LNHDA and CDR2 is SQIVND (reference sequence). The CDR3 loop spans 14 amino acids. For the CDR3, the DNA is TGTGCCAGTAGTGGGGGACAGGTTAAGACTGAAGCTTTCTTT. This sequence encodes CASSGGQVKTEAFF.

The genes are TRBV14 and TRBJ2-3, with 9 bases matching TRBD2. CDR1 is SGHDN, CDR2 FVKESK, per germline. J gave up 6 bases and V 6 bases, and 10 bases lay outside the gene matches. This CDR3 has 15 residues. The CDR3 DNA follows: TGTGCCAGCAGTCGAAACATAGCGGGAGCGGATACGCAGTATTTT. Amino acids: CASSRNIAGADTQYF.

CDR3 nucleotide sequence: TGTGCCAGCAGTTACGAGGCTGGCTCCGAGCAGTACTTC. Protein product: CASSYEAGSEQYF. The chain uses TRBV6-5 and TRBJ2-7; D gene uncertain. Germline V gene sequence: CDR1 MNHEY, CDR2 SVGAGI. The CDR3 has 13 amino acids. The V end lost 2 bases, the J end lost 6 bases, and 11 bases lay between the germline ends.

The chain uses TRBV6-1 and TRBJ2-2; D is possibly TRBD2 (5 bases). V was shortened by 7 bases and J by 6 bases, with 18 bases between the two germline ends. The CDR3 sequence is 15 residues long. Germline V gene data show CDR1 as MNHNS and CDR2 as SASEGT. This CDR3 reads CASIPAEAVAGELFF. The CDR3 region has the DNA TGTGCCAGCATCCCGGCGGAGGCGGTGGCCGGGGAGCTGTTTTTT.

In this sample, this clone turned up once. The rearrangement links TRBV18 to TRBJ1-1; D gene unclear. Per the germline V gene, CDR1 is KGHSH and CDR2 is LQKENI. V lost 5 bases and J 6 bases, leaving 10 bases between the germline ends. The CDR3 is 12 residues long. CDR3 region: CASSAGPPEAFF. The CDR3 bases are TGTGCCAGCTCAGCGGGCCCCCCTGAAGCTTTCTTT.

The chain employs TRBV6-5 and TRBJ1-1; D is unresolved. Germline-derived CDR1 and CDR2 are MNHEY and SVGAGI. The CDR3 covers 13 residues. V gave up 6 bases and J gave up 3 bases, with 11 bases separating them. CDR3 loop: CASSLNGHTEAFF. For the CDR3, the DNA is TGTGCCAGCAGCCTCAATGGACACACTGAAGCTTTCTTT.

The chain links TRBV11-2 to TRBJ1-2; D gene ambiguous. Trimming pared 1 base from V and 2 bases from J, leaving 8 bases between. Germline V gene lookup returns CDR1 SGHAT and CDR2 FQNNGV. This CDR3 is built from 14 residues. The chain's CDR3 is CASSLAAPNYGYTF. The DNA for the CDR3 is TGTGCCAGCAGCTTAGCGGCCCCAAACTATGGCTACACCTTC. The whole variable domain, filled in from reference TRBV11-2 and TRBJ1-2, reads EAGVAQSPRYKIIEKRQSVAFWCNPISGHATLYWYQQILGQGPKLLIQFQNNGVVDDSQLPKDRFSAERLKGVDSTLKIQPAKLEDSAVYLCASSLAAPNYGYTFGSGTRLTVV.

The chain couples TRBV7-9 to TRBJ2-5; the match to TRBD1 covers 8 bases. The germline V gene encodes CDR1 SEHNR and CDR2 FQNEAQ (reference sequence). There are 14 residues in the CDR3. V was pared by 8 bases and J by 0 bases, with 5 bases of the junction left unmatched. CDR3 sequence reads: CASENRGNQETQYF. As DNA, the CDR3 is TGTGCCAGCGAAAACAGGGGGAACCAAGAGACCCAGTACTTC.

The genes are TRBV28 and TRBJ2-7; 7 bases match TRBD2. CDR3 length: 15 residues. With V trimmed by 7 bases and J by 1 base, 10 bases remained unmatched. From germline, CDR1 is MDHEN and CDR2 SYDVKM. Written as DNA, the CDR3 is TGTGCCAGCATCCCAGGAGGCGGGAGTTCCTACGAGCAGTACTTC. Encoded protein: CASIPGGGSSYEQYF.

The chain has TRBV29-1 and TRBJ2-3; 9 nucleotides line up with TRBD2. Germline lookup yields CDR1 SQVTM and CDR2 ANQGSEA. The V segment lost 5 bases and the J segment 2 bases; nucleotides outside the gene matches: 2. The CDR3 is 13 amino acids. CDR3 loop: CSVSGRNTDTQYF. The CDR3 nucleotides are TGCAGCGTTAGCGGGAGGAACACAGATACGCAGTATTTT.

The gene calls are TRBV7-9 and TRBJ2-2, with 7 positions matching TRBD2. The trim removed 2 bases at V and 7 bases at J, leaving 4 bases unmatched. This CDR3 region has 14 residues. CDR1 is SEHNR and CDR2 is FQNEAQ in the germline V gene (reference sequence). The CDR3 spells CASSLRGGSGELFF. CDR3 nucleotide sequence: TGTGCCAGCAGCTTACGCGGGGGAAGCGGGGAGCTGTTTTTT.

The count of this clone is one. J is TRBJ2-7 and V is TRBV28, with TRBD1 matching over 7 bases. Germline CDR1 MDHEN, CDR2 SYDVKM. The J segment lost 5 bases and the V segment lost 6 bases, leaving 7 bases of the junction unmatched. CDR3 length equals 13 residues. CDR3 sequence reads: CASRRGGNDEQYF. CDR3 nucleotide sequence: TGTGCCAGCAGGAGAGGGGGCAACGACGAGCAGTACTTC.

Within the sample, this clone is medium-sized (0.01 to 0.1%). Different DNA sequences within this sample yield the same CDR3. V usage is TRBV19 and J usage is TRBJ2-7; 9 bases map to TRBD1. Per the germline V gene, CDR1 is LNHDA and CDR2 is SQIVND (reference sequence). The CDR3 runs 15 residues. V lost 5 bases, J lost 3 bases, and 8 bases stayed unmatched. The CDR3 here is CASSFAGTGIYEQYF. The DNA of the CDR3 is TGTGCCAGTAGTTTTGCCGGGACAGGGATCTACGAGCAGTACTTC.

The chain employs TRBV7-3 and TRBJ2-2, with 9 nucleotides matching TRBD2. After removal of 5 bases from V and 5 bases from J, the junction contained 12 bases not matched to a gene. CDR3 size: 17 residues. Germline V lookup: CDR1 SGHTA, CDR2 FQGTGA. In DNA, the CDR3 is TGTGCCAGCAGCGGTGGCGGGAGGGCCTCTGATACCGGGGAGCTGTTTTTT. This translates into CASSGGGRASDTGELFF.

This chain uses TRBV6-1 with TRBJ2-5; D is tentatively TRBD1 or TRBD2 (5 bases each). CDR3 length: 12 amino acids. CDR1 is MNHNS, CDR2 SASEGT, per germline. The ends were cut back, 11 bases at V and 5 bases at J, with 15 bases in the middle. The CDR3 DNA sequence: TGTGCCTCCTCGGTATGGGACGAGACCCAGTACTTC. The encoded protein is CASSVWDETQYF.

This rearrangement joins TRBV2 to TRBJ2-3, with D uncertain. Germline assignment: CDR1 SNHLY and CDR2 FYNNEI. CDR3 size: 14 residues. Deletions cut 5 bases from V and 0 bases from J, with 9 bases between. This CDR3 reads CASSPRASTDTQYF. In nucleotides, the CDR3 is TGTGCCAGCAGTCCAAGGGCTAGCACAGATACGCAGTATTTT.

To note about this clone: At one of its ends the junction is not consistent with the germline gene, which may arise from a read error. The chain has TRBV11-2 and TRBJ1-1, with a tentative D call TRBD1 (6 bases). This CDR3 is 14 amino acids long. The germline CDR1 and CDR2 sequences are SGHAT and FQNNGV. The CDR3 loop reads CASRIDRTYTEAFF. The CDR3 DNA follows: TGTGCCAGCAGGATCGACAGGACTTACACTGAGGCTTTCTTT.

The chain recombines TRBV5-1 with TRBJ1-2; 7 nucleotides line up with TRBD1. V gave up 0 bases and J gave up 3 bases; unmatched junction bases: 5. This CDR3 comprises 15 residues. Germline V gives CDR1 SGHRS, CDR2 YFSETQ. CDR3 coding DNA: TGCGCCAGCAGCTTGGGAGGGGGCTACGACTATGGCTACACCTTC. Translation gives CASSLGGGYDYGYTF.

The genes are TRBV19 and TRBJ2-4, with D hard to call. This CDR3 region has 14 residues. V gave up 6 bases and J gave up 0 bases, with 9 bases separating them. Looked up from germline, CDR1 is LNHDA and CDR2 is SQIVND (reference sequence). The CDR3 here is CASRTRLAKNIQYF. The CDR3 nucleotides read TGTGCCAGTAGGACAAGATTAGCCAAAAACATTCAGTACTTC. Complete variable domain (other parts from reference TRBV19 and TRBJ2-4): DGGITQSPKYLFRKEGQNVTLSCEQNLNHDAMYWYRQDPGQGLRLIYYSQIVNDFQKGDIAEGYSVSREKKESFPLTVTSAQKNPTAFYLCASRTRLAKNIQYFGAGTRLSVL.

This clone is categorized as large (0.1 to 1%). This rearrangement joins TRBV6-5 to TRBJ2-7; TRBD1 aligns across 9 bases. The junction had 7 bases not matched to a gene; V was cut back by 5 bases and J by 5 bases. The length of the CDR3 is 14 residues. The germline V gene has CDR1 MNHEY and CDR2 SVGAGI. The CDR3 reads CASSPGQGLNEQYF. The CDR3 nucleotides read TGTGCCAGCAGTCCCGGACAGGGGTTAAACGAGCAGTACTTC.

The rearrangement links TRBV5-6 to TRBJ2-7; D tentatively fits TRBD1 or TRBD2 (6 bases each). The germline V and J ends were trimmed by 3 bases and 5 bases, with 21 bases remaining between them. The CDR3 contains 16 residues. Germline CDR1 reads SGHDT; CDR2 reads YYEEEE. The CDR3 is CASSSMGGRVNNEQYF. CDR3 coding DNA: TGTGCCAGCAGCTCCATGGGGGGCAGGGTAAACAACGAGCAGTACTTC. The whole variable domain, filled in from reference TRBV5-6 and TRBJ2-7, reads DAGVTQSPTHLIKTRGQQVTLRCSPKSGHDTVSWYQQALGQGPQFIFQYYEEEERQRGNFPDRFSGHQFPNYSSELNVNALLLGDSALYLCASSSMGGRVNNEQYFGPGTRLTVT.

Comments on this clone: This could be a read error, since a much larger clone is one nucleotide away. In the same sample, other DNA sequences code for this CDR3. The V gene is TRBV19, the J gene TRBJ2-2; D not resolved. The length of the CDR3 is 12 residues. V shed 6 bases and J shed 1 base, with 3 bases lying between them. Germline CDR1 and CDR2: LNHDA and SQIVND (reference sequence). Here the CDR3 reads CASSQNTGELFF. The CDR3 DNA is TGTGCCAGTAGCCAGAACACCGGGGAGCTGTTTTTT.

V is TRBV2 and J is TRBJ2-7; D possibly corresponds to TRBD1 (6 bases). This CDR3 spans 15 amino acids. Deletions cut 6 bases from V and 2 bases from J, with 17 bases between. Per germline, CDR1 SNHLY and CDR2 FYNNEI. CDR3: CASRDRDKIAYEQYF. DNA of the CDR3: TGTGCCAGCAGAGACCGGGACAAGATCGCCTACGAGCAGTACTTC.

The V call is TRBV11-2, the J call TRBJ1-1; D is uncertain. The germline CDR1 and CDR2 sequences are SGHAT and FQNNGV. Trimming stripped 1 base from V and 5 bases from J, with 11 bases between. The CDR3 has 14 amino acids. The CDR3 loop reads CASSLGVVGTEAFF. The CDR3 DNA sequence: TGTGCCAGCAGCTTAGGGGTAGTTGGGACTGAAGCTTTCTTT.